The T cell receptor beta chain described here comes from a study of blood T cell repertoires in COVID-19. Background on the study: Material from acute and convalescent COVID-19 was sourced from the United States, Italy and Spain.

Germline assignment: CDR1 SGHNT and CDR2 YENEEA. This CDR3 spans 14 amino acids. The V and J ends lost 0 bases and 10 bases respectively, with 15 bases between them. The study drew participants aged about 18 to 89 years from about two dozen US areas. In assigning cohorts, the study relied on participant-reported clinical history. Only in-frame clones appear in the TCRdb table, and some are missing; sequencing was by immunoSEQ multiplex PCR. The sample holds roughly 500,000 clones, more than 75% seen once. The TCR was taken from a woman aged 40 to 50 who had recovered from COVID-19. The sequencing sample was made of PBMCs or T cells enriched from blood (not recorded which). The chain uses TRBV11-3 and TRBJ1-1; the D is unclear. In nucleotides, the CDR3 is TGTGCCAGCAGCTTAGATCGTGGAGGGCCCGGAGCTTTCTTT. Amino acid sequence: CASSLDRGGPGAFF.